This entry concerns a single T cell receptor (beta chain). Antigen: not known. Time point in this sample: blood 4 weeks post-SBRT, at nephrectomy. The treatment was: 15 Gy SBRT to primary tumor, nephrectomy 4 weeks later. Nephrectomy followed 15 Gy stereotactic body radiation by 4 weeks. After SBRT, blood was collected at 2 and 4 weeks, plus baseline. The V gene's germline CDR1 is MDHEN and CDR2 SYDVKM. The CDR3 extends over 15 amino acids. The V end was cut by 3 bases, the J end by 3 bases, with 13 bases between. The data derive from a study of radiation and T cells in renal cell carcinoma. Broader study findings: In blood, top tumor clones expanded by 2 weeks, shrinking by 4.

Produced via immunoSEQ multiplex PCR; TCRdb's table is partial and in-frame only. The sample holds under 100,000 clones, around 84% seen once. This TCR derives from a man aged 55 to 70 with renal cell carcinoma. The sequences come from blood, collected from a patient whose treatment included radiotherapy and nephrectomy. The genes are TRBV28 and TRBJ2-3, with D perhaps matching TRBD1 (6 bases). The DNA of the CDR3 is TGTGCCAGCAGTTTGCCAGGGGACCTAACAGATACGCAGTATTTT. Its protein is CASSLPGDLTDTQYF.